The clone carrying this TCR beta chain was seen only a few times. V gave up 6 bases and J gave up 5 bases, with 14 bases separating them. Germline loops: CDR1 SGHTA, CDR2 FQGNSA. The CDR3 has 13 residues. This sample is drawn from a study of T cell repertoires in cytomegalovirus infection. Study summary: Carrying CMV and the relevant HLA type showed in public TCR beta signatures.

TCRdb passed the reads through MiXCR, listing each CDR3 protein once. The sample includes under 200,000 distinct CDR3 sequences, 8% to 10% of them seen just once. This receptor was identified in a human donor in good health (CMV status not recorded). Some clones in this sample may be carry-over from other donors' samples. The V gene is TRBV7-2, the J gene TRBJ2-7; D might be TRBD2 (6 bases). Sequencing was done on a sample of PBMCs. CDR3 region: CASRRSGYHEQYF. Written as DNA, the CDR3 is TGTGCCAGCAGGCGGAGCGGGTACCACGAGCAGTACTTC.